This T cell receptor (beta chain) was captured by sequencing in a study of blood T cell repertoires in COVID-19. In the study overall: From T cells, B-cell-depleted T cells, or PBMCs came the material, which was cDNA or gDNA.

Original processing methods: Reference gene primer amplification gave nucleated cell count estimates. Using immunoSEQ multiplex PCR, the repertoire was profiled, and TCRdb retains in-frame clones only, with some absent. V and J calls plus clone size are reproduced from that table; the DNA served to infer D and trimming. Of a few hundred thousand clones listed, about nine tenths are singletons. Trimming removed 4 bases from V and 0 bases from J; junction bases left unmatched: 10. CDR3 length equals 17 residues. CDR1 and CDR2 (germline): SQVTM, ANQGSEA. Sequencing used peripheral blood. The receptor comes from a woman between 45 and 60 years old with COVID-19, enrolled during active disease. The chain recombines TRBV29-1 with TRBJ2-3; 10 bases fit TRBD2. The CDR3 region has the DNA TGCAGCGTTGTCTCTAGCGGGGGCCCCTGGAGCACAGATACGCAGTATTTT. Its protein product is CSVVSSGGPWSTDTQYF.